This paragraph reports one T cell receptor (beta chain). The sample holds a few counts of this clone. No antigen is known for it. Per-base qualities were not stored, and no clone one base away is much larger. The entry originates in a study of cytomegalovirus exposure and HLA in healthy donors (dated by TCRdb to about 2017). About the investigation overall: In an earlier analysis of 450 to 750 of the donors, around 300 Gb of sequence data and just under 120 million unique TCR beta sequences from about 179 million T cells were reported. A few DR-DQ haplotypes were handled as single units for association and clustering because linkage in the cohort was strong. An early release covering more than 500 HLA-typed donors comprised roughly 300 gigabases of sequencing data and tens of millions of unique TCR sequences. The study combined high-throughput TCR immunosequencing, statistical association of individual TCRs with disease status, and machine learning to predict cytomegalovirus infection status. HLA typing covered class I and class II loci at four-digit resolution. The study used immunosequencing to profile the T cell repertoires of several hundred subjects and linked those repertoires to cytomegalovirus serostatus. The study aimed to test whether signatures of past pathogen exposure could be identified by cataloging public T cell receptors. Among several hundred genotyped donors of the cohort, an average of around 240,000 unique TCR beta nucleotide sequences was sequenced per donor, of which about 19% were non-productive. Of the approximately 400 genotyped donors, roughly 76% were placed in the genetic ancestry cluster associated with self-reported Caucasian donors. Every discovery cohort repertoire had been produced on one sequencing platform. Typing coverage differed by locus: A, B, C, DRB1 and DQB1 were typed in roughly 620-630 donors, DQA1 in 500 to 550, DPA1 in nearly 610, and DPB1 in approximately 450. An earlier analysis of roughly 580 of the donors used high-throughput TCR beta sequencing to judge whether each TCR beta V gene segment behaved as functional or pseudogenic. Alongside the repertoire data, information on donor age, sex, ethnicity and CMV serostatus was compiled. A later analysis re-analyzed previously published TCR beta repertoires from roughly 630 donors and added high-resolution HLA genotyping to study TCR occurrence patterns. A later genetic analysis took genome-wide SNP genotypes for about three fifths of the 666 donors and used that subset as a discovery cohort. In the later analysis, no new phenotypic data were used to find candidate immune exposures; instead, reliance was placed on TCR beta sequences and their occurrence across donors. A separate validation cohort of roughly 120 different subjects was used in addition to the approximately 610-subject first cohort.

The protocol used for the library was the immunoSEQ multiplex PCR assay. For the multiplex PCR, a mixture combining 60 forward primers for TCR Vbeta segments and 13 reverse primers for TCR Jbeta segments was used. A multiplex PCR assay on genomic DNA amplified the CDR3 region of rearranged TCR beta genes. The amplified TCR beta libraries were sequenced on the Illumina HiSeq System as 87-base-pair reads. The study's own analysis went as follows. In a later analysis, some 80 million unique TCR beta chains were counted across the roughly 670 repertoires, and about 10 million of these chains were shared by at least two donors. Raw reads were error-corrected and collapsed into unique sequences by a nearest-neighbor algorithm in which closely related sequences were merged to remove PCR and sequencing errors. CDR3 sequences were aligned to IMGT reference sequences to assign V, D and J gene segments. For a sequence to be retained, a match of at least six nucleotides to both a V gene segment and a J gene segment was required. Rearrangements were classified as productive when the CDR3 lacked stop codons and remained in frame with V and J, and all other rearrangements were classified as non-productive. Following IMGT convention, CDR3 was defined as the stretch from the second conserved V-encoded cysteine to the conserved J-encoded phenylalanine. In an earlier analysis of 550 to 650 of the donors, sequences lacking an unambiguous match to a single V gene segment were excluded. An earlier analysis of fewer than 650 of the donors classified V segments as functional when productive rearrangements were above 56.7% and as segregating when the standard deviation between donors was above 5%. A statistical classification framework was built for diagnosing cytomegalovirus status from the catalog of TCR beta chain sequences. V and J gene assignment, in a later analysis, came from comparing TCR nucleotide sequences with IMGT/GENE-DB human TR gene sequences. Using the TCRdist pipeline, a later analysis assigned CDR3 sequences along with most-parsimonious VDJ recombination scenarios. A later analysis defined each TCR beta chain by its CDR3 amino acid sequence plus V-gene family, and excluded reads lacking a unique V-gene family. As a way to deal with suspected cross-contamination and a sequencing artifact, a later analysis dropped 500 to 700 nucleotide sequences that were highly shared and had low generation probability. A later analysis calculated a clonal expansion index for each public chain from normalized within-repertoire ranks of inferred template counts. In a later analysis, generation probabilities were computed with a VDJ recombination model fitted to out-of-frame rearrangements, and the resulting probabilities were checked against IGoR. Hypergeometric tests were used in a later analysis to score TCR-TCR, TCR-HLA and TCR-CMV co-occurrence, with a repertoire-size bias correction applied to the TCR pairs. False discovery rates were estimated in a later analysis by permuting HLA or CMV assignments 20 times. In a later analysis, co-occurring TCRs were grouped using DBSCAN, with TCRdist sequence similarity added in when clustering inside HLA-allele-positive subsets. For co-occurrence clustering, repertoires with fewer than 30,000 or more than 120,000 public chains were excluded, along with 5 or 6 repertoires with anomalous nucleotide sharing. TCRdb took over this immuneACCESS table, retaining in-frame rearrangements with V and J assigned. Such tables are incomplete; in checked studies, under half of the missing clones stem from an unresolved V gene, and the remainder is unexplained. V and J calls and clone size are given by that table; D and trimming were obtained from the DNA. This sample is represented by some 190,000 clones; around 88% of them were singletons. The ten largest clones represent about 1.8% of the sample.

In total, roughly 670 healthy bone marrow donors made up the cohort. At the time of sampling, all cohort members were nominally healthy, though unrecorded immune exposures were likely present. The donor tested CMV seropositive and was one of the 289 seropositive cohort members. Every donor gave a peripheral blood sample, and the peripheral blood mononuclear cells from that sample were used for TCR beta sequencing. The Qiagen DNeasy Blood Extraction Kit was used to extract genomic DNA from the blood cell samples. The paper as a whole reports these results and caveats: CMV serostatus was the only immune exposure information available for the cohort. In a later analysis, TCR association rates were found to vary across HLA loci, with the most associated TCRs seen for DRB1 alleles and the fewest for HLA-C alleles. The earlier analysis of a few hundred of the donors excluded roughly 16 rarely observed V segments, including chromosome 9 orphons, because counts were too low. A later genetic analysis reported fewer N-insertions in productive TCRs among donors in an Asian-associated ancestry cluster than the roughly 620-donor mean. Only TCR beta chains were sequenced in this cohort, and the absence of alpha or paired-chain data limited detectable features. Correlated functional status among segregating V segments might reflect linkage disequilibrium, but an unknown experimental factor could not be ruled out. Because HLA typing was unavailable for some donors at each locus, only the typed subset was used in association tests. In a later analysis, most CMV-associated TCR beta chains were found to appear HLA-restricted, with HLA associations seemingly driven largely by CMV exposure. According to a later analysis, parvovirus B19, influenza, CMV and Epstein-Barr virus appeared linked to several top co-occurrence clusters. The authors suggested that the approach could potentially be generalized to other disease states and immunological phenotypes. While some public TCRs were present in many individuals, most TCR sequences turned up only very rarely across donors. A further reported finding was that TCR beta sequences accurately predicted the HLA-A and HLA-B alleles for most subjects in the first cohort. An earlier analysis of several hundred of the donors showed that most TCR beta V segments appeared in productive rearrangements either about 90% or about 30% of the time, which broadly matched IMGT annotations. A cluster of highly shared sequence variants was judged likely to be a technical artifact of the sequencing pipeline. Assigning TCR associations to individual alleles was difficult when HLA alleles, especially DR and DQ, strongly co-occurred. In both the original and validation cohorts, the classifier was reported to diagnose cytomegalovirus status with high specificity and sensitivity. A total of fewer than 200 TCR beta chains were listed by the study as associated with cytomegalovirus. Some IMGT-functional V segments, including TRBV6-2 and TRBV6-3, could not be distinguished by the 87-base-pair reads and were therefore excluded. Presence/absence analyses assumed roughly uniform sequencing depth across donors, an assumption that may not hold. V-gene and J-gene trimming of TCR beta chains was associated with a missense DCLRE1C variant in a later genetic analysis, and the association was replicated in an independent cohort. A few of the identified cytomegalovirus-associated TCR beta chains were confirmed in vitro to be specific for cytomegalovirus antigens. In a later analysis, HLA-associated TCR beta chains were found to be more clonally expanded and to have lower generation probabilities than equally common non-associated chains. In a later analysis, around 17,000 TCR beta sequences were associated with specific HLA alleles at a false discovery rate of 0.05.

From the cysteine through the phenylalanine, the CDR3 covers 14 amino acids. Only the CDR3 DNA stays, 42 bases, in frame from base 1. From the germline V gene, CDR1 is MNHEY and CDR2 is SVGAGI. V gives up 5 bases and J gives up 4 bases, and the segment between their germline ends measures 15 bases. The sequenced sample was PBMCs. The TCR sequence derives from a middle-aged man in good health and CMV-seropositive. The receptor chain draws on TRBV6-5 and TRBJ2-7; a tentative D call is TRBD1 (5 bases match). The CDR3 region: CASSPARVGYEQYF. Read as DNA, the sequence is TGTGCCAGCAGTCCCGCCAGGGTAGGTTACGAGCAGTACTTC.